Each of the 15 T cell receptor beta chains below was sequenced from the same sample in a study of blood T cell repertoires in COVID-19. Repertoires were generated with immunoSEQ multiplex PCR, while TCRdb's copy carries only in-frame clones and drops some. This sample has roughly 500,000 clones; roughly nine tenths occur once, and the top ten carry roughly 0.9%. What was sequenced was peripheral blood. These receptors were collected from a man aged 18 to 35 with COVID-19, enrolled during active disease.

V gene TRBV2 combines with J gene TRBJ2-2; the D gene is possibly TRBD1 (6 bases). The V and J ends lost 0 bases and 1 base respectively, with 9 bases between them. In germline, CDR1 is SNHLY, CDR2 FYNNEI. This CDR3 contains 16 residues. For the CDR3, the DNA is TGTGCCAGCAGTGAAGCTTCCAGGGGGAACACCGGGGAGCTGTTTTTT. It specifies CASSEASRGNTGELFF.

J is TRBJ2-3 and V is TRBV3-1 (or the pseudogene TRBV3-2); 8 bases are shared with TRBD1. The junction had 8 bases not matched to a gene; V was cut back by 1 base and J by 2 bases. This CDR3 has 17 amino acids. CDR1 is LGHDT and CDR2 is YNNKEL in the germline V gene (reference sequence). The CDR3 region is CASSQGTGYYSTDTQYF. The DNA for the CDR3 is TGTGCCAGCAGCCAAGGGACAGGGTACTATTCCACAGATACGCAGTATTTT.

The V gene is TRBV13, the J gene TRBJ1-2, with 11 bases identical to TRBD1. The CDR3 length is 15 residues. Germline CDR1 PRHDT, CDR2 FYEKMQ (reference sequence). Trimming took 5 bases from V and 4 from J; bases not matched to a gene: 6. CDR3 bases: TGTGCCAGCAGCCGCCGGGACAGGGGGGCCTATGGCTACACCTTC. Encoded protein: CASSRRDRGAYGYTF.

The chain couples TRBV19 to TRBJ2-6; possibly TRBD2 for D (5 bases). In germline, CDR1 is LNHDA, CDR2 SQIVND (reference sequence). This CDR3 has 15 amino acids. V was shortened by 8 bases and J by 0 bases, with 11 bases between the two germline ends. In DNA, the CDR3 is TGTGCCAGTTCAAGAGCGGTCTCTGGGGCCAACGTCCTGACTTTC. Its protein is CASSRAVSGANVLTF.

This chain uses TRBV28 with TRBJ2-7; 7 nucleotides line up with TRBD1. The CDR3 loop spans 13 amino acids. V lost 3 bases and J lost 4; bases outside the gene matches: 3. Germline CDR1 and CDR2: MDHEN and SYDVKM. In DNA form, the CDR3 reads TGTGCCAGCAGTTTCGACAGGGAGTACGAGCAGTACTTC. This encodes CASSFDREYEQYF.

The chain joins TRBV5-4 to TRBJ2-5; possible D gene TRBD1, 6 bases. V lost 4 bases and J lost 0, with 10 bases in between. The CDR3 has 14 residues. In germline, CDR1 is SGHNT, CDR2 YYREEE (reference sequence). CDR3 region: CASSTGQHQETQYF. For the CDR3, the DNA is TGTGCCAGCAGCACCGGACAGCACCAAGAGACCCAGTACTTC.

V is TRBV27 and J is TRBJ1-4; possibly TRBD1 for D (6 bases). CDR1 is MNHEY and CDR2 is SMNVEV in the germline V gene (reference sequence). V was cut by 2 bases and J by 8 bases, with 12 bases left in between. The CDR3 has 14 residues. The CDR3 sequence: CASSLEGQGEKLFF. For the CDR3, the DNA is TGTGCCAGCAGTTTAGAGGGACAAGGGGAAAAACTGTTTTTT.

The chain uses TRBV7-8 and TRBJ1-5; the match to TRBD1 covers 8 bases. V lost 5 bases to trimming and J lost 0 bases; unmatched junction nucleotides: 15. The CDR3 runs to 19 residues. CDR1 SGHVS and CDR2 FQNEAQ come from the germline V gene. The CDR3 protein is CASSRRQGPILNSNQPQHF. For the CDR3, the DNA is TGTGCCAGCAGCAGACGACAGGGGCCAATTCTAAATAGCAATCAGCCCCAGCATTTT.

The chain has TRBV5-1 and TRBJ2-5, with 7 nucleotides matching TRBD2. J lost 2 bases, V lost 7 bases, and 14 bases had no gene match. The CDR3 length is 16 residues. Germline V CDR1 and CDR2: SGHRS, YFSETQ. The CDR3 is CASAFLGWGGQETQYF. The CDR3 region has the DNA TGCGCCAGCGCCTTTCTGGGGTGGGGAGGGCAAGAGACCCAGTACTTC.

The chain links TRBV10-3 to TRBJ2-7, with 8 positions matching TRBD1. Per the germline V gene, CDR1 is ENHRY and CDR2 is SYGVKD. J lost 7 bases, V lost 3 bases, and 14 bases had no gene match. The CDR3 length is 16 residues. CDR3 DNA sequence: TGTGCCATCAGTGATGCGACGACAGGGGCCCCGGGTGAGCAGTACTTC. Protein: CAISDATTGAPGEQYF.

The rearrangement uses TRBV18 and TRBJ2-3, with 10 bases aligning to TRBD2. Germline-derived CDR1 and CDR2 are KGHSH and LQKENI. V was pared by 1 base and J by 4 bases, with 8 bases of the junction left unmatched. There are 17 residues in the CDR3. Here the CDR3 DNA reads TGTGCCAGCTCACCACAGTCGCTAGCGGGAGCGGCAGATACGCAGTATTTT. Amino acid sequence: CASSPQSLAGAADTQYF.

The rearrangement joins TRBV19 to TRBJ1-1; D gene unclear. The germline V gene has CDR1 LNHDA and CDR2 SQIVND (reference sequence). Trimming took off 7 bases at V and 1 base at J, with 7 bases between the two ends. The length of the CDR3 is 12 residues. CDR3 DNA: TGTGCCAGTAATCAGCGGAACACTGAAGCTTTCTTT. Translation: CASNQRNTEAFF.

The rearrangement links TRBV5-4 to TRBJ2-7, with TRBD1 matching over 8 bases. CDR1 is SGHNT and CDR2 is YYREEE in the germline V gene (reference sequence). V lost 5 bases, J lost 2 bases, and 3 bases stayed unmatched. The CDR3 sequence is 13 residues long. The CDR3 reads CASRDREAYEQYF. The CDR3 DNA sequence: TGTGCCAGCAGGGACAGGGAGGCCTACGAGCAGTACTTC.

The genes are TRBV11-2 and TRBJ2-5, with 7 bases lining up with TRBD2. Germline-derived CDR1 and CDR2 are SGHAT and FQNNGV. V lost 9 bases to trimming and J lost 1 base; unmatched junction nucleotides: 11. There are 15 residues in the CDR3. This CDR3 is CASERGGGSQETQYF. CDR3 nucleotides: TGTGCCAGTGAAAGGGGCGGGGGATCCCAAGAGACCCAGTACTTC.

V and J are TRBV30 and TRBJ2-3; a possible D gene is TRBD2 (5 bases). The CDR3 extends over 13 amino acids. Germline CDR1 is GTSNPN and CDR2 is SVGIG (reference sequence). Trimming stripped 2 bases from V and 1 base from J, with 7 bases between. CDR3 coding DNA: TGTGCCTGGAGTCGTAGCGGCACAGATACGCAGTATTTT. Protein: CAWSRSGTDTQYF. The full variable domain, with the rest looked up from reference TRBV30 and TRBJ2-3, is SQTIHQWPATLVQPVGSPLSLECTVEGTSNPNLYWYRQAAGRGLQLLFYSVGIGQISSEVPQNLSASRPQDRQFILSSKKLLLSDSGFYLCAWSRSGTDTQYFGPGTRLTVL.